What follows are 18 T cell receptor beta chains derived from one specimen sequenced in a study of blood T cell repertoires in COVID-19. Measured with immunoSEQ multiplex PCR; TCRdb has only the in-frame clones, and not every one. Counted here are 140,000 to 150,000 clones, 78% occurring once; the ten biggest clones make up more than 5%. Sequencing input: PBMCs or T cells enriched from blood (not recorded which). All receptors derive from a woman in her forties or fifties who had recovered from COVID-19.

This chain links TRBV2 with TRBJ1-1; TRBD1 might be the D (6 bases). Per the germline V gene, CDR1 is SNHLY and CDR2 is FYNNEI. The ends were cut back, 8 bases at V and 0 bases at J, with 13 bases in the middle. The CDR3 contains 14 residues. The DNA of the CDR3 is TGTGCCAGCGGACGGACAGACTTGAACACTGAAGCTTTCTTT. It codes for CASGRTDLNTEAFF.

The chain couples TRBV4-1 to TRBJ2-2, with 8 positions matching TRBD2. The length of the CDR3 is 15 residues. The V and J ends lost 2 bases and 3 bases, in that order; junction bases with no gene match: 2. In germline, CDR1 is MGHRA, CDR2 YSYEKL. The CDR3 region is CASSQSSGHTGELFF. The CDR3 DNA follows: TGCGCCAGCAGCCAATCTAGCGGGCACACCGGGGAGCTGTTTTTT.

The chain is built from TRBV4-2 and TRBJ1-2, with D uncertain. V shed 0 bases and J shed 7 bases, with 15 bases lying between them. The CDR3 runs 15 residues. Per the germline V gene, CDR1 is LGHNA and CDR2 is YNFKEQ. The CDR3, as DNA: TGTGCCAGCAGCCAAGACCGGGAGGAGTTAAGTGGCTACACCTTC. Translation gives CASSQDREELSGYTF.

This chain connects TRBV5-4 to TRBJ1-6; 8 bases are shared with TRBD1. This CDR3 is built from 14 residues. Germline V lookup: CDR1 SGHNT, CDR2 YYREEE (reference sequence). The V gene end was trimmed by 4 bases and the J gene end by 5 bases; junction bases not matched to a gene: 2. CDR3 DNA: TGTGCCAGCAGCATGGGACAGGATAATTCACCCCTCCACTTT. As protein: CASSMGQDNSPLHF.

By share, this clone counts as medium-sized (0.01 to 0.1%). The V call is TRBV4-1, the J call TRBJ2-6; 7 bases align to TRBD1. Germline V gives CDR1 MGHRA, CDR2 YSYEKL. The CDR3 spans 16 residues. The trim removed 1 base at V and 0 bases at J, leaving 0 bases unmatched. The CDR3 here is CASSQGQGSGANVLTF. For the CDR3, the DNA is TGCGCCAGCAGCCAAGGACAGGGCTCTGGGGCCAACGTCCTGACTTTC.

The J gene is TRBJ2-3, the V gene TRBV18; 7 bases agree with TRBD1. V lost 2 bases and J lost 6; bases outside the gene matches: 5. This CDR3 comprises 14 residues. The germline CDR1 and CDR2 sequences are KGHSH and LQKENI. CDR3 coding DNA: TGTGCCAGCTCACCATACAGGGGTGAGGATACGCAGTATTTT. It yields the protein CASSPYRGEDTQYF.

The CDR3 sequence: CSASTRGWYNEQFF. As DNA, the CDR3 is TGCAGTGCTAGTACAAGGGGCTGGTACAATGAGCAGTTCTTC. The chain joins TRBV20-1 to TRBJ2-1, with D maybe TRBD1 (5 bases). Trimming shortened V by 3 bases and J by 4 bases, and 13 bases separated the two germline ends. The CDR3 contains 14 residues. Germline V gene lookup returns CDR1 DFQATT and CDR2 SNEGSKA (reference sequence).

This clone occurred a few times. This chain joins TRBV10-1 and TRBJ2-1, with 8 bases identical to TRBD1. Per germline, CDR1 WNHNN and CDR2 SYGVQD (reference sequence). The junction had 6 bases not matched to a gene; V was cut back by 2 bases and J by 12 bases. This CDR3 comprises 13 residues. CDR3 sequence (DNA): TGCGCCAGCAGTGAGCCCGGGACAGGTGGGCAGTTCTTC. This encodes CASSEPGTGGQFF.

J is TRBJ2-1 and V is TRBV5-4; the D gene is possibly TRBD2 (6 bases). CDR1 SGHNT and CDR2 YYREEE come from the germline V gene (reference sequence). CDR3 length: 17 amino acids. Trimming left V 4 bases short and J 8 bases short, with 25 bases between. The chain's CDR3 is CASSDLLGGLGVDEQFF. In DNA form, the CDR3 reads TGTGCCAGCAGCGACCTACTTGGAGGGCTTGGGGTCGATGAGCAGTTCTTC.

The J gene is TRBJ2-3, the V gene TRBV3-1 (or the pseudogene TRBV3-2); D possibly corresponds to TRBD1 (6 bases). Trimming cost V 8 bases and J 3 bases, with 9 bases left between them. Germline V gene lookup returns CDR1 LGHDT and CDR2 YNNKEL (reference sequence). CDR3 length equals 12 residues. CDR3 region: CASEGETDTQYF. CDR3 nucleotide sequence: TGTGCCAGCGAGGGGGAGACAGATACGCAGTATTTT.

This chain connects TRBV4-1 to TRBJ2-7, with TRBD1 matching 8 bases. Germline V gives CDR1 MGHRA, CDR2 YSYEKL. With V trimmed by 0 bases and J by 1 base, 8 bases remained unmatched. The CDR3 is made up of 17 amino acids. CDR3 sequence reads: CASSQEGQGPLSYEQYF. As DNA, the CDR3 is TGCGCCAGCAGCCAAGAAGGACAGGGTCCCCTATCCTACGAGCAGTACTTC.

This chain uses TRBV4-1 with TRBJ1-5; D is perhaps TRBD1 (6 bases). Germline V gives CDR1 MGHRA, CDR2 YSYEKL. This CDR3 has 15 residues. V shed 3 bases and J shed 0 bases, with 9 bases lying between them. This CDR3 reads CASSHDRNSNQPQHF. The CDR3 region has the DNA TGCGCCAGCAGCCATGACAGGAATAGCAATCAGCCCCAGCATTTT.

The chain links TRBV10-2 to TRBJ1-5; D is unresolved. Germline CDR1 is WSHSY and CDR2 is SAAADI. Trimming shortened V by 3 bases and J by 3 bases, and 9 bases separated the two germline ends. The CDR3 has 14 amino acids. This CDR3 reads CASSESHSNQPQHF. Written as DNA, the CDR3 is TGCGCCAGCAGTGAATCTCACTCCAATCAGCCCCAGCATTTT.

The chain uses TRBV13 and TRBJ1-2, with D perhaps matching TRBD1 (6 bases). The CDR3 covers 15 residues. V was clipped by 0 bases and J by 4 bases, with 12 bases between them. Per germline, CDR1 PRHDT and CDR2 FYEKMQ (reference sequence). CDR3 nucleotides: TGTGCCAGCAGCTTAGGCGGGACAAATTCCTATGGCTACACCTTC. Translated, it gives CASSLGGTNSYGYTF. The full variable domain, rest sourced from reference TRBV13 and TRBJ1-2, is AAGVIQSPRHLIKEKRETATLKCYPIPRHDTVYWYQQGPGQDPQFLISFYEKMQSDKGSIPDRFSAQQFSDYHSELNMSSLELGDSALYFCASSLGGTNSYGYTFGSGTRLTVV.

A single count supports this clone. The J gene is TRBJ2-7, the V gene TRBV4-1; D might be TRBD1 (6 bases). CDR3 length: 14 amino acids. Trimming stripped 5 bases from V and 3 bases from J, with 14 bases between. Germline assignment: CDR1 MGHRA and CDR2 YSYEKL. The CDR3 DNA is TGCGCCAGCAGCGTAAGGGACACACACTACGAGCAGTACTTC. Its translation is CASSVRDTHYEQYF.

The CDR3 protein is CASSLEDSNEKLFF. CDR3 DNA sequence: TGCGCCAGCAGCTTGGAGGACAGTAATGAAAAACTGTTTTTT. The chain is built from TRBV5-1 and TRBJ1-4; possibly TRBD1 for D (6 bases). Trimming took off 0 bases at V and 4 bases at J, with 7 bases between the two ends. Germline V gene data show CDR1 as SGHRS and CDR2 as YFSETQ. CDR3 size: 14 residues.

This clone was detected only a few times. V usage is TRBV7-9 and J usage is TRBJ1-1, with D tentatively TRBD1 (6 bases). The CDR3 contains 13 residues. Germline-derived CDR1 and CDR2 are SEHNR and FQNEAQ (reference sequence). V was clipped by 6 bases and J by 1 base, with 9 bases between them. The chain's CDR3 is CASSRTANTEAFF. For the CDR3, the DNA is TGTGCCAGCAGTCGGACAGCGAACACTGAAGCTTTCTTT.

This chain uses TRBV2 with TRBJ2-1, with D perhaps matching TRBD1 (5 bases). This CDR3 is built from 15 residues. The germline CDR1 and CDR2 sequences are SNHLY and FYNNEI. The V and J ends lost 8 bases and 0 bases respectively, with 14 bases between them. CDR3 loop: CASLRQGGSYNEQFF. The DNA for the CDR3 is TGTGCCAGCCTGAGGCAGGGCGGCTCCTACAATGAGCAGTTCTTC.